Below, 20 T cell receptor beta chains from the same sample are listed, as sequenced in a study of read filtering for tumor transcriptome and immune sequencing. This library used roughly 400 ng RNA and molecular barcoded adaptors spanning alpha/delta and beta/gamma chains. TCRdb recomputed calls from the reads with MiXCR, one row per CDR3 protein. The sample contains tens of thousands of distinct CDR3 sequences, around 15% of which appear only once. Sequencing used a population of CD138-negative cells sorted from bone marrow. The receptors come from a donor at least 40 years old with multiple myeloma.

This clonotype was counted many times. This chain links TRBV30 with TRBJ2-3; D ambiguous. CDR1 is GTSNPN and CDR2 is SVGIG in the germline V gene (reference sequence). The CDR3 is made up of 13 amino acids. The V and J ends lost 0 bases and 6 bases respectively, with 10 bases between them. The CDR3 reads CAWSVRSGDTQYF. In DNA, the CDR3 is TGTGCCTGGAGTGTTAGGTCTGGGGATACGCAGTATTTT.

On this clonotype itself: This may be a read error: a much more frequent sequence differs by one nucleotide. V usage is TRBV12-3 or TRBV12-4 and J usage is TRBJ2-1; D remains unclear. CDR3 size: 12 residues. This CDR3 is CASRKAYNGQFF. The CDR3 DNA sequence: TGTGCCAGCAGAAAGGCCTACAATGGGCAGTTCTTC.

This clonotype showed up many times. The CDR3 sequence: CASSDLSRDRTYEQYF. The CDR3 bases are TGTGCCAGCAGTGATCTCTCCCGGGACAGGACCTACGAGCAGTACTTC. The V gene is TRBV6-6, the J gene TRBJ2-7; 8 nucleotides match TRBD1. CDR1 is MNHNY and CDR2 is SVGAGI in the germline V gene (reference sequence). V trimming: 5 bases; J trimming: 2 bases; junction bases outside the gene matches: 11. The CDR3 spans 16 residues.

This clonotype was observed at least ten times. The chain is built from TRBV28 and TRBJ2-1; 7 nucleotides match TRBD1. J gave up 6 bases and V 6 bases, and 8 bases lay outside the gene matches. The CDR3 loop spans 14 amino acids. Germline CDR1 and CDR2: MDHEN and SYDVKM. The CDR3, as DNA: TGTGCCAGCAGCACCGGGACAGTCTTCAATGAGCAGTTCTTC. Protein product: CASSTGTVFNEQFF.

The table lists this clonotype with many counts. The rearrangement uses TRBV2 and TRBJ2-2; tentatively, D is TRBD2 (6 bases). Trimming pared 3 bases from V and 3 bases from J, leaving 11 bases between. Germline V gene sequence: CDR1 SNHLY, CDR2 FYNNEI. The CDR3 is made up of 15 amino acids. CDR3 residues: CASSDGGTHTGELFF. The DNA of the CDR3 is TGTGCCAGCAGTGACGGGGGTACCCACACCGGGGAGCTGTTTTTT.

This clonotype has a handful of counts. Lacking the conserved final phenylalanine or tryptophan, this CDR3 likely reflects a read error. CDR3 nucleotides: TGCAGTGCCACCGGACTAGCGGTCCAAGAGACCCAGTACCTC. It specifies CSATGLAVQETQYL. The chain links TRBV20-1 to TRBJ2-5; 10 nucleotides line up with TRBD2. The junction had 5 bases not matched to a gene; V was cut back by 6 bases and J by 1 base. The length of the CDR3 is 14 residues. Germline CDR1 and CDR2: DFQATT and SNEGSKA (reference sequence).

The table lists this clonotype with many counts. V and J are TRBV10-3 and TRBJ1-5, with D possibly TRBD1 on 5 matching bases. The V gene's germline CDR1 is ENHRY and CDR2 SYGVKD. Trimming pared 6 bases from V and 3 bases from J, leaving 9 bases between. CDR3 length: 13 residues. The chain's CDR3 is CAIRGDLNQPQHF. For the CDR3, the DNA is TGTGCCATCAGAGGGGACCTCAATCAGCCCCAGCATTTT.

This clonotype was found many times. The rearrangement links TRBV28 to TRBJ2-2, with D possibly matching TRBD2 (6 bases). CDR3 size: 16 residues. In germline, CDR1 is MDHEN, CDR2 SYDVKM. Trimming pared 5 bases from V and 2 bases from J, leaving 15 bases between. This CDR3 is CASSTYGGVNTGELFF. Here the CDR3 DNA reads TGTGCCAGCAGTACATACGGCGGGGTCAACACCGGGGAGCTGTTTTTT.

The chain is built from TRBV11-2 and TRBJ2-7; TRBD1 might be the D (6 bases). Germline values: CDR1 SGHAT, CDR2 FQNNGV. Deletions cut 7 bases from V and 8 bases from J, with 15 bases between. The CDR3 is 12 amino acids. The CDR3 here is CASKRQGDKQYF. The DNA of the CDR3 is TGTGCCAGCAAGCGACAAGGGGACAAGCAGTACTTC.

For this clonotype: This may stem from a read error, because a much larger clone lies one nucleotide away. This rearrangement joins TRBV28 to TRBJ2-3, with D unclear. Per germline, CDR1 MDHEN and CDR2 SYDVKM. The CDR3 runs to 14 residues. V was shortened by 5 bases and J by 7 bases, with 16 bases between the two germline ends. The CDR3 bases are TGTGCCAGCAGTCGGACGCAGCACATGCATACGCAGTATTTT. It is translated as CASSRTQHMHTQYF.

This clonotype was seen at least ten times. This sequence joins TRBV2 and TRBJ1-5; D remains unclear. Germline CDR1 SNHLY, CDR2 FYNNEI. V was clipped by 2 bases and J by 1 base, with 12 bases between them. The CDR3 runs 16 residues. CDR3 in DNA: TGTGCCAGCAGTGAATTGGGCCTACCCAGCAATCAGCCCCAGCATTTT. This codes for CASSELGLPSNQPQHF.

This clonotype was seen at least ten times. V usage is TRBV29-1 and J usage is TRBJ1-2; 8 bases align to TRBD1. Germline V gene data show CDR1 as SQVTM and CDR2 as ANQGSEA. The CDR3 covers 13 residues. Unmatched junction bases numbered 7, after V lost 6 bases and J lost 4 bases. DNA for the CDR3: TGCAGCGTACTACAAACAGGGGGCTATGGCTACACCTTC. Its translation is CSVLQTGGYGYTF.

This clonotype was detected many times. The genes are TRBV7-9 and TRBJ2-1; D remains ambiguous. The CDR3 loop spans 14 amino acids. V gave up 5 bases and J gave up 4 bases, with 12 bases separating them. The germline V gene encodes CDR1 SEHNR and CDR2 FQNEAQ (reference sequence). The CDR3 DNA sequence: TGTGCCAGCAGCCGACCCCTTGGGTACAATGAGCAGTTCTTC. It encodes CASSRPLGYNEQFF.

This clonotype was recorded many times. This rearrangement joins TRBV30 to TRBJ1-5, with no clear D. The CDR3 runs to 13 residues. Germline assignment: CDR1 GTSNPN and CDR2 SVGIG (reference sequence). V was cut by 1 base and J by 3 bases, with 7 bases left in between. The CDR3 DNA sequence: TGTGCCTGGAGTGAGGGCCACAATCAGCCCCAGCATTTT. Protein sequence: CAWSEGHNQPQHF.

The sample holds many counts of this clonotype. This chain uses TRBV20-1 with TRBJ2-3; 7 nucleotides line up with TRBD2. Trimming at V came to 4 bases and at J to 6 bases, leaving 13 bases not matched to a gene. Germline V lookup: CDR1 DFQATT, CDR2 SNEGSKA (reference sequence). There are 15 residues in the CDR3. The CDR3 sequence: CSAKVGGPGKDTQYF. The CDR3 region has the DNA TGCAGTGCTAAGGTGGGAGGGCCCGGCAAGGATACGCAGTATTTT.

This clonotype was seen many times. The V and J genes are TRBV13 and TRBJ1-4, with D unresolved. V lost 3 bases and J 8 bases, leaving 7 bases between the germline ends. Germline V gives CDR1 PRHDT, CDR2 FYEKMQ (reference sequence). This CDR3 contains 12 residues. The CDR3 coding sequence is TGTGCCAGCAGCTTTGCGGGGGAAAAACTGTTTTTT. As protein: CASSFAGEKLFF.

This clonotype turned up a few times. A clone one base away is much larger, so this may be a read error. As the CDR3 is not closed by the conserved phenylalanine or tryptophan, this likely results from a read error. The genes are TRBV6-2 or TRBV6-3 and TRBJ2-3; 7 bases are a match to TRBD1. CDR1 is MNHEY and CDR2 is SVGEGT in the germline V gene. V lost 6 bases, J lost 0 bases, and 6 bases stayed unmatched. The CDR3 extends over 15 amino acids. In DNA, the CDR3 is TGTGCCAGCAGCTGGGACAGAACTAGCACAGATACGCAGTATTCT. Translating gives CASSWDRTSTDTQYS.

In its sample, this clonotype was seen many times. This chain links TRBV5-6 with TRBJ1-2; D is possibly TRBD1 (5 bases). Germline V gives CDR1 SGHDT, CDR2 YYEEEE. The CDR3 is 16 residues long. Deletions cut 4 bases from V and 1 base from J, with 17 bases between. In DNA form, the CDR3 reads TGTGCCAGCAGCCCGGTGGAACAGGTTATTAACTATGGCTACACCTTC. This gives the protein CASSPVEQVINYGYTF.

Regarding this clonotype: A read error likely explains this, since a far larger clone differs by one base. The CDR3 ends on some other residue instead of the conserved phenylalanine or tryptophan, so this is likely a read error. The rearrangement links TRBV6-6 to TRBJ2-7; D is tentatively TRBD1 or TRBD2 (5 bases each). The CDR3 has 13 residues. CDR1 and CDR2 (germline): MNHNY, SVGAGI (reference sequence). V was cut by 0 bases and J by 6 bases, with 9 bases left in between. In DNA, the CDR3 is TGTGCCAGCAGTTACTCGACCGGGGCCGAGCAGTACTAC. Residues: CASSYSTGAEQYY.

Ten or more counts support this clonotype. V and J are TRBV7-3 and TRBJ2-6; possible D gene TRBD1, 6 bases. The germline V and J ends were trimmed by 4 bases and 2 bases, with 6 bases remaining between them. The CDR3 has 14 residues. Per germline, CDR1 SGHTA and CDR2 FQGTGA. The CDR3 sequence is CASSSGAGANVLTF. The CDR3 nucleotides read TGTGCCAGCAGCTCAGGGGCTGGGGCCAACGTCCTGACTTTC.